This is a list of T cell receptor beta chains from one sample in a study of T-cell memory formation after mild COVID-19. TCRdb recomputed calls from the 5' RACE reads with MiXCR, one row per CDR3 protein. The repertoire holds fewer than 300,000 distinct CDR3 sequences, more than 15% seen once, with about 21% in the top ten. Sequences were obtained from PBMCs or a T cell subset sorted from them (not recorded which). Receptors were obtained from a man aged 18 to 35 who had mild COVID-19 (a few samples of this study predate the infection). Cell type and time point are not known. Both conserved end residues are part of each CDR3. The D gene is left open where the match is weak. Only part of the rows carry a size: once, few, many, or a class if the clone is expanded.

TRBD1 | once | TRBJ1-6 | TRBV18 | CASSPQGVYKSPLHF | TGTGCCAGCTCGCCTCAGGGGGTCTATAAGTCACCCCTCCACTTT
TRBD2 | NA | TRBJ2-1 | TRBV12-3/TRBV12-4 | CASSSSRTSGDEQFF | TGTGCCAGCAGTTCGTCCCGGACTAGCGGGGATGAGCAGTTCTTC
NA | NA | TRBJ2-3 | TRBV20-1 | CSASIGITDTQYF | TGCAGTGCTAGTATTGGGATTACAGATACGCAGTATTTT
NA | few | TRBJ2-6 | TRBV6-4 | CASTSRDGTGANVLTF | TGTGCCAGCACTAGTCGGGACGGAACTGGGGCCAACGTCCTGACTTTC
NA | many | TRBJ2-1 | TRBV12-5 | CASGLVNTGALSSYNEQFF | TGTGCTAGTGGTTTGGTAAATACAGGAGCCTTGAGCTCCTACAATGAGCAGTTCTTC
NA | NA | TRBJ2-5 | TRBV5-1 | CASRGAGDQETQYF | TGCGCCAGCAGGGGGGCTGGGGACCAAGAGACCCAGTACTTC
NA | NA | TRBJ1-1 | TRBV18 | CASSERSEAFF | TGTGCCAGCTCAGAACGGAGTGAAGCTTTCTTT
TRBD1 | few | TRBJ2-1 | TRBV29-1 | CSVGDRGFF | TGCAGCGTTGGGGACAGGGGTTTCTTC
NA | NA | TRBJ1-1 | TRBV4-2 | CASSQDSVVRAAFF | TGTGCCAGCAGCCAAGATAGTGTGGTAAGGGCCGCTTTCTTT
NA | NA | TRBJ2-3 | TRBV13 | CASSLRAGASTDTQYF | TGTGCCAGCAGCTTAAGGGCGGGGGCGTCCACAGATACGCAGTATTTT
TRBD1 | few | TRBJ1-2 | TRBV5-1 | CASSLNIMQGARKGYTF | TGCGCCAGCAGCCTCAACATCATGCAGGGGGCGCGGAAGGGCTACACCTTC